What follows is one T cell receptor beta chain and its context. The entry originates in a study of immune evolution from preneoplasia to lung adenocarcinoma. Two lung cancer pathologists independently confirmed each histologic diagnosis. Method: immunoSEQ multiplex PCR; TCRdb's copy keeps in-frame clones and lacks some. There are approximately 6,800 clones in the sample; more than 70% occur only once, and approximately 4.8% lies in the top ten. Germline V gene data show CDR1 as ENHRY and CDR2 as SYGVKD. V shed 3 bases and J shed 12 bases, with 15 bases lying between them. The CDR3 totals 13 residues. Material: FFPE invasive lung adenocarcinoma tissue. This clonotype was obtained from a person between 45 and 75 years old with lung adenocarcinoma. The chain has TRBV10-3 and TRBJ2-1; no clear D gene. The CDR3 nucleotides are TGTGCCATCAGTGACGATTCACAGATTGTGCAGTTCTTC. It is translated as CAISDDSQIVQFF.